Listed below are T cell receptor beta chains from one sample, sequenced in a study of T cell changes during pregnancy in multiple sclerosis. Clones were sequenced by immunoSEQ multiplex PCR, and TCRdb holds only the in-frame ones, with some missing. The sample carries tens of thousands of clones, about 90% recorded once. The input for sequencing was CD4+ T cells from peripheral blood mononuclear cells, taken in the third trimester of pregnancy. The receptors derive from a female donor in good health, enrolled as a control in a pregnancy study. The CDR3 runs from the conserved cysteine through the conserved F or W. A D gene is named only where the DNA matches it firmly. Where a row states a size, it is once, few, many or the class of an expanded clone; other rows omit it.

TRBJ1-5,.,.,TRBV5-5,TGTGCCAGCAGCTTGACAAATCAGCCCCAGCATTTT,CASSLTNQPQHF
TRBJ2-7,.,.,TRBV19,TGTGCCAGTAGTACAGGGGCCTGCTCCTACGAGCAGTACTTC,CASSTGACSYEQYF
TRBJ1-3,.,TRBD1,TRBV14,TGTGCCAGCAGCCCGTTCGACAGGGGTGGAGGAAACACCATATATTTT,CASSPFDRGGGNTIYF
TRBJ2-7,.,.,TRBV27,TGTGCCAGCAGTCCAGCGGCGAGGAGCGAGCAGTACTTC,CASSPAARSEQYF
TRBJ2-2,.,TRBD2,TRBV5-1,TGCGCCAGCAGCTGGCCGCTGACTAGCGGGGAAACTCACCTGCTGAACACCGGGGAGCTGTTTTTT,CASSWPLTSGETHLLNTGELFF
TRBJ2-3,once,.,TRBV11-3,TGTGCCAGCAGCCAGTCCGGAGAGCGGTCAGATACGCAGTATTTT,CASSQSGERSDTQYF
TRBJ2-7,.,TRBD1,TRBV6-9,TGTGCCAGCAGTTACTTTGGGACAGGAGCCTACGAGCAGTACTTC,CASSYFGTGAYEQYF
TRBJ2-5,once,.,TRBV6-5,TGTGCCAGCAGTAAGGAGAGGAGGGAGACCCAGTACTTC,CASSKERRETQYF
TRBJ1-1,.,.,TRBV7-6,TGTGCCAGCAGCTTAGGGGTAGGGGGCACTGAAGCTTTCTTT,CASSLGVGGTEAFF
TRBJ1-1,.,.,TRBV29-1,TGCAGCGTTGTAAGCAGGTTGAACACTGAAGCTTTCTTT,CSVVSRLNTEAFF